One and the same sample provided the 12 T cell receptor beta chains below, sequenced in a study of T cell responses to AZD1222 COVID-19 vaccine. Generated by immunoSEQ multiplex PCR, the TCRdb table keeps only in-frame clones and is missing some. This table holds over 100,000 clones, about nine tenths found once. This material consisted of peripheral blood, taken 28 days after the second AZD1222 dose. The source is an adult who received the AZD1222 COVID-19 vaccine.

The CDR3: CATGVYGYTF. The CDR3 nucleotides are TGTGCCACGGGGGTCTATGGCTACACCTTC. This chain connects TRBV19 to TRBJ1-2; D might be TRBD1 (5 bases). The CDR3 runs to 10 residues. The V gene lost 10 bases and the J gene lost 4 bases, with 7 bases spanning the gap. Germline V gives CDR1 LNHDA, CDR2 SQIVND (reference sequence).

This clone was detected a few times. The chain has TRBV4-1 and TRBJ2-2, with TRBD2 matching over 7 bases. V was pared by 5 bases and J by 1 base, with 4 bases of the junction left unmatched. Germline values: CDR1 MGHRA, CDR2 YSYEKL. The CDR3 extends over 15 amino acids. In DNA form, the CDR3 reads TGCGCCAGCAGCTCCGGACTAGAGAACACCGGGGAGCTGTTTTTT. Translation: CASSSGLENTGELFF.

The chain joins TRBV6-5 to TRBJ2-5; perhaps D is TRBD1 or TRBD2 (5 bases each). The CDR3 is made up of 14 amino acids. The germline V gene encodes CDR1 MNHEY and CDR2 SVGAGI. V was clipped by 6 bases and J by 3 bases, with 14 bases between them. The CDR3 loop reads CASRTQGAEETQYF. CDR3 coding DNA: TGTGCCAGCAGGACCCAGGGAGCAGAAGAGACCCAGTACTTC.

The chain combines TRBV28 with TRBJ2-7; 7 positions agree with TRBD1. The CDR3 has 17 amino acids. The V gene end was trimmed by 6 bases and the J gene end by 1 base; junction bases not matched to a gene: 15. Germline CDR1 MDHEN, CDR2 SYDVKM. The CDR3 coding sequence is TGTGCCAGCAGGGGTCACAGGGGACCTACCCCTTCCTACGAGCAGTACTTC. Its protein is CASRGHRGPTPSYEQYF.

The chain has TRBV6-1 and TRBJ1-5; D call uncertain. The V end lost 0 bases, the J end lost 0 bases, and 9 bases lay between the germline ends. Per the germline V gene, CDR1 is MNHNS and CDR2 is SASEGT. The CDR3 is 16 residues long. The CDR3 DNA is TGTGCCAGCAGTGAAGCTGGACTTAGTAGCAATCAGCCCCAGCATTTT. It codes for CASSEAGLSSNQPQHF.

The count of this clone is one. J is TRBJ2-7 and V is TRBV21-1; the D call TRBD1 from the table was never checked on the DNA. TRBV21-1 counts as a pseudogene. This CDR3 is 14 amino acids long. The chain's CDR3 is CASSIRDSPYEQYF. The DNA of the CDR3 is TGTGCCAGCAGCATACGGGACAGCCCCTACGAGCAGTACTTC.

The J gene is TRBJ2-2, the V gene TRBV4-1, with 11 nucleotides matching TRBD2. J was trimmed by 5 bases and V by 2 bases; bases with no gene match: 19. This CDR3 contains 21 residues. The V gene's germline CDR1 is MGHRA and CDR2 YSYEKL. CDR3 nucleotide sequence: TGCGCCAGCAGCCAATCACAGGGGTTGCTAGCGGGAGGTATTAGAACCGGGGAGCTGTTTTTT. Protein product: CASSQSQGLLAGGIRTGELFF.

The chain recombines TRBV7-9 with TRBJ1-4; 11 bases agree with TRBD1. Germline V lookup: CDR1 SEHNR, CDR2 FQNEAQ (reference sequence). J gave up 5 bases and V 5 bases, and 16 bases lay outside the gene matches. The CDR3 covers 19 residues. The chain's CDR3 is CASSGPGTGGFRGNEKLFF. The CDR3 region has the DNA TGTGCCAGCAGCGGACCCGGGACAGGGGGATTTAGGGGAAATGAAAAACTGTTTTTT.

This sequence joins TRBV2 and TRBJ1-2; possible D gene TRBD1, 5 bases. Germline CDR1 and CDR2: SNHLY and FYNNEI. The V and J ends lost 3 bases and 7 bases respectively, with 9 bases between them. The CDR3 has 12 amino acids. CDR3 sequence (DNA): TGTGCCAGCAGTGACAGGGACGGTGGCTACACCTTC. Translated: CASSDRDGGYTF.

The chain employs TRBV24-1 and TRBJ1-4; tentatively, D is TRBD1 (6 bases). This CDR3 is built from 15 residues. V lost 4 bases, J lost 5 bases, and 13 bases lay in between. CDR1 and CDR2 (germline): KGHDR, SFDVKD. DNA of the CDR3: TGTGCCACCAGTGACCCGACAGGCGGCAATGAAAAACTGTTTTTT. Amino acids: CATSDPTGGNEKLFF.

The chain has TRBV12-3 or TRBV12-4 and TRBJ1-5, with D possibly matching TRBD1 (6 bases). The CDR3 extends over 12 amino acids. V dropped 9 bases and J dropped 2 bases, with 8 bases sitting between them. The CDR3 is CASNRGNQPQHF. The CDR3 DNA sequence: TGTGCCAGTAACAGGGGCAATCAGCCCCAGCATTTT.

V and J are TRBV4-1 and TRBJ1-2; D gene ambiguous. Germline V CDR1 and CDR2: MGHRA, YSYEKL. Trimming took off 0 bases at V and 4 bases at J, with 9 bases between the two ends. This CDR3 is 14 amino acids long. CDR3 coding DNA: TGCGCCAGCAGCCAAGACCCTAGAGGCTATGGCTACACCTTC. Translation: CASSQDPRGYGYTF.